This TCR beta chain was identified during a study of blood T cell repertoires in COVID-19. Turning to the study itself: Some COVID-19 samples were acute and others convalescent; all came from the United States, Italy and Spain. Nucleic acid was either cDNA or gDNA, and it came from T cells, B-cell-depleted T cells, or PBMCs.

Germline loops: CDR1 MDHEN, CDR2 SYDVKM. Trimming pared 2 bases from V and 5 bases from J, leaving 10 bases between. The CDR3 covers 14 residues. Per the study methods: Cell counts per sample came from amplifying reference gene primers. Repertoires were generated with immunoSEQ multiplex PCR, while TCRdb's copy carries only in-frame clones and drops some. The DNA was the basis for D and trimming; V, J and clone size are from that table. The sample has hundreds of thousands of clones; approximately 89% are singletons. The receptor comes from a woman in her forties or fifties who had recovered from COVID-19. Sequenced sample: peripheral blood. V usage is TRBV28 and J usage is TRBJ1-5; maybe TRBD1 (5 bases). The CDR3 protein is CASSLRGRDQPQHF. The CDR3 DNA is TGTGCCAGCAGTTTACGGGGGAGGGATCAGCCCCAGCATTTT.